What follows are 24 T cell receptor beta chains derived from one specimen sequenced in a study of spatial heterogeneity in lung cancer. TCRdb called the 5' RACE reads again in MiXCR, with one record for every CDR3 protein. This sample has 20,000 to 25,000 distinct CDR3 sequences, with 2.5% to 4% found just once. The time point: sample taken at primary tumor resection. This sample comprised PBMCs, obtained at surgery. These receptors all stem from a female donor with early-stage non-small cell lung cancer.

This clonotype was detected ten times or more. The V and J genes are TRBV5-1 and TRBJ2-5; D unresolved. The germline gives CDR1 SGHRS, CDR2 YFSETQ. V was shortened by 4 bases and J by 1 base, with 14 bases between the two germline ends. This CDR3 comprises 15 residues. The CDR3 DNA sequence: TGCGCCAGCAGCACCGCCGGTGGGTTCCAAGAGACCCAGTACTTC. As protein: CASSTAGGFQETQYF. Based on the CDR3 plus reference TRBV5-1 and TRBJ2-5, the full variable domain is KAGVTQTPRYLIKTRGQQVTLSCSPISGHRSVSWYQQTPGQGLQFLFEYFSETQRNKGNFPGRFSGRQFSNSRSEMNVSTLELGDSALYLCASSTAGGFQETQYFGPGTRLLVL.

J is TRBJ2-6 and V is TRBV9, with a possible D match to TRBD1 (6 bases). This CDR3 has 13 residues. V lost 9 bases and J 4 bases, leaving 11 bases between the germline ends. Germline CDR1 is SGDLS and CDR2 is YYNGEE. The CDR3 spells CATQGTGANVLTF. For the CDR3, the DNA is TGTGCCACTCAGGGGACAGGGGCCAACGTCCTGACTTTC.

This clonotype occurred many times. The V gene is TRBV19, the J gene TRBJ1-1; D uncertain. V was trimmed by 3 bases and J by 5 bases, leaving 7 bases between them. There are 12 residues in the CDR3. The germline gives CDR1 LNHDA, CDR2 SQIVND (reference sequence). The CDR3 bases are TGTGCCAGTAGTATGCAAGGAACTGAAGCTTTCTTT. Its translation: CASSMQGTEAFF. Drawing the rest from reference TRBV19 and TRBJ1-1, the complete variable domain is DGGITQSPKYLFRKEGQNVTLSCEQNLNHDAMYWYRQDPGQGLRLIYYSQIVNDFQKGDIAEGYSVSREKKESFPLTVTSAQKNPTAFYLCASSMQGTEAFFGQGTRLTVV.

This clonotype was observed many times. V and J are TRBV27 and TRBJ1-5, with D possibly being TRBD1 (5 bases). Trimming pared 5 bases from V and 2 bases from J, leaving 16 bases between. CDR3 length: 16 amino acids. The germline gives CDR1 MNHEY, CDR2 SMNVEV (reference sequence). CDR3 sequence (DNA): TGTGCCAGCAGTAAAACGGGGGACGGGGGCAATCAGCCCCAGCATTTT. This translates into CASSKTGDGGNQPQHF.

As to this clonotype: A much larger clone lies a single base off, so this may be a read error. V is TRBV20-1 and J is TRBJ2-3; 15 positions agree with TRBD2. This CDR3 region has 15 residues. CDR1 and CDR2 (germline): DFQATT, SNEGSKA (reference sequence). This CDR3 reads CGVRGLAGGRDTQYF. CDR3 DNA sequence: TGCGGCGTAAGAGGACTAGCGGGAGGGAGAGATACGCAGTATTTT.

This clonotype was seen many times. The genes are TRBV29-1 and TRBJ2-7; D unclear. Trimming removed 6 bases from V and 6 bases from J, with 12 bases in between. The CDR3 is made up of 11 amino acids. Germline V gene lookup returns CDR1 SQVTM and CDR2 ANQGSEA. In DNA form, the CDR3 reads TGCAGCGTGCCCATAGGATTCGAGCAGTACTTC. It codes for CSVPIGFEQYF.

This clonotype has ten or more counts. The chain combines TRBV29-1 with TRBJ2-5; 8 bases map to TRBD1. This CDR3 contains 16 residues. From germline, CDR1 is SQVTM and CDR2 ANQGSEA. The V and J ends lost 7 bases and 7 bases, in that order; junction bases with no gene match: 20. CDR3 region: CSANPGAGGYGGTQYF. The CDR3 region has the DNA TGCAGCGCCAACCCCGGGGCAGGGGGCTATGGTGGGACCCAGTACTTC.

This clonotype was observed at least ten times. The chain couples TRBV12-3 or TRBV12-4 to TRBJ2-7; D is ambiguous. CDR3 length: 13 amino acids. The V end lost 3 bases, the J end lost 3 bases, and 9 bases lay between the germline ends. CDR3 sequence reads: CASSLRPYYEQYF. The CDR3 coding sequence is TGTGCCAGCAGTTTGAGACCTTACTACGAGCAGTACTTC.

In this sample, this clonotype turned up many times. CDR3 amino acids: CASSSAGGRFLGTQYF. The DNA of the CDR3 is TGTGCCAGCAGCAGTGCCGGCGGGAGGTTTTTAGGGACCCAGTACTTC. The chain has TRBV7-2 and TRBJ2-5; 8 bases are a match to TRBD2. Germline trimming cut 5 bases from V and 7 bases from J; bases unmatched to any gene: 15. The CDR3 spans 16 residues. CDR1 SGHTA and CDR2 FQGNSA come from the germline V gene. Looking up the rest from reference TRBV7-2 and TRBJ2-5 gives the full variable domain: GAGVSQSPSNKVTEKGKDVELRCDPISGHTALYWYRQSLGQGLEFLIYFQGNSAPDKSGLPSDRFSAERTGGSVSTLTIQRTQQEDSAVYLCASSSAGGRFLGTQYFGPGTRLLVL.

This clonotype was recorded at least ten times. J is TRBJ1-1 and V is TRBV10-1; possible D gene TRBD1, 6 bases. This CDR3 contains 14 residues. From germline, CDR1 is WNHNN and CDR2 SYGVQD (reference sequence). V was cut by 5 bases and J by 2 bases, with 12 bases left in between. CDR3 in DNA: TGCGCCAGCAGTCCCGGACAGCCAAACACTGAAGCTTTCTTT. It specifies CASSPGQPNTEAFF.

This clonotype was counted many times. V is TRBV20-1 and J is TRBJ1-5, with no clear D. CDR1 and CDR2 (germline): DFQATT, SNEGSKA (reference sequence). The CDR3 runs 13 residues. V dropped 6 bases and J dropped 3 bases, with 12 bases sitting between them. In nucleotides, the CDR3 is TGCAGTGCCCAGGACCCCGCCAATCAGCCCCAGCATTTT. Translation gives CSAQDPANQPQHF.

J is TRBJ2-7 and V is TRBV10-2; no definite D call. V shed 7 bases and J shed 0 bases, with 10 bases lying between them. The CDR3 runs 13 residues. The germline gives CDR1 WSHSY, CDR2 SAAADI. The CDR3 here is CASISSGSYEQYF. The DNA for the CDR3 is TGCGCCAGCATTAGCTCTGGCTCCTACGAGCAGTACTTC.

This clonotype was found many times. The chain joins TRBV28 to TRBJ1-1, with 9 bases identical to TRBD1. CDR1 is MDHEN and CDR2 is SYDVKM in the germline V gene. The CDR3 runs to 16 residues. Germline trimming cut 5 bases from V and 3 bases from J; bases unmatched to any gene: 10. The CDR3 sequence is CASSGTLWTGDTEAFF. The CDR3 region has the DNA TGTGCCAGCAGTGGGACTCTATGGACAGGGGACACTGAAGCTTTCTTT.

This clonotype was recorded at least ten times. The chain couples TRBV10-3 to TRBJ2-7; perhaps TRBD2 as D (5 bases). With 2 bases removed from V and 3 bases from J, the gap between germline ends came to 11 bases. Germline V gives CDR1 ENHRY, CDR2 SYGVKD. The CDR3 runs to 14 residues. The DNA of the CDR3 is TGTGCCATCAGTGAGGCCGTTGGAGGCTACGAGCAGTACTTC. Protein sequence: CAISEAVGGYEQYF.

By its share, this clonotype is medium-sized. The chain employs TRBV10-2 and TRBJ1-5; no reliable D call. CDR1 WSHSY and CDR2 SAAADI come from the germline V gene. The V end was cut by 8 bases, the J end by 1 base, with 9 bases between. The CDR3 is 13 amino acids. The CDR3 loop is CASAAGSNQPQHF. The CDR3 DNA reads TGCGCCAGCGCGGCCGGGAGCAATCAGCCCCAGCATTTT.

The genes are TRBV20-1 and TRBJ2-1; the D gene is possibly TRBD2 (6 bases). The CDR3 length is 14 residues. Per germline, CDR1 DFQATT and CDR2 SNEGSKA (reference sequence). V shed 3 bases and J shed 1 base, with 10 bases lying between them. The CDR3 region has the DNA TGCAGTGCTAGTCCCGGGGGATCCTACAATGAGCAGTTCTTC. It is translated as CSASPGGSYNEQFF.

This clonotype has at least ten counts. The rearrangement links TRBV21-1 to TRBJ1-5; TRBD1, the table's D call, lacks a check against the DNA. TRBV21-1 has pseudogene status. CDR3 size: 19 residues. The CDR3 nucleotides are TGTGCCAGCACCCCCGGGAGTGCTAGTTCAGGAAAGAGCAATCAGCCCCAGCATTTT. This gives the protein CASTPGSASSGKSNQPQHF.

There are many counts of this clonotype. V usage is TRBV28 and J usage is TRBJ2-5, with D uncertain. Trimming stripped 8 bases from V and 9 bases from J, with 19 bases between. The CDR3 sequence is 13 residues long. CDR1 is MDHEN, CDR2 SYDVKM, per germline. In DNA, the CDR3 is TGTGCCAGCTCCCTGGGATGGTTCCGGGCCCAGTACTTC. Its translation is CASSLGWFRAQYF.

This clonotype was found many times. This chain connects TRBV5-1 to TRBJ2-7; 11 positions match TRBD1. Per germline, CDR1 SGHRS and CDR2 YFSETQ. This CDR3 spans 15 amino acids. After removal of 4 bases from V and 5 bases from J, the junction contained 8 bases not matched to a gene. CDR3 region: CASSAGQGVSHEQYF. CDR3 in DNA: TGCGCCAGCAGCGCGGGACAGGGGGTTTCCCACGAGCAGTACTTC.

This clonotype was counted ten times or more. V gene TRBV19 combines with J gene TRBJ2-6; TRBD2 matches 14 bases. CDR1 and CDR2 (germline): LNHDA, SQIVND (reference sequence). The CDR3 contains 17 residues. V trimming: 9 bases; J trimming: 2 bases; junction bases outside the gene matches: 6. The CDR3 sequence is CASRGLAGVAGANVLTF. The CDR3 region has the DNA TGTGCCAGCAGGGGACTAGCGGGAGTAGCTGGGGCCAACGTCCTGACTTTC.

This clonotype rates as medium-sized. J is TRBJ2-7 and V is TRBV29-1; 9 bases agree with TRBD1. This CDR3 is 13 amino acids long. V trimming: 7 bases; J trimming: 3 bases; junction bases outside the gene matches: 7. From germline, CDR1 is SQVTM and CDR2 ANQGSEA. CDR3 sequence reads: CSANPGQGYEQYF. As DNA, the CDR3 is TGCAGCGCAAACCCGGGACAGGGCTACGAGCAGTACTTC.

This clonotype was recorded many times. This chain connects TRBV21-1 to TRBJ1-2; the D segment call TRBD1 is taken from the table without a DNA check. TRBV21-1 is labeled a pseudogene. This CDR3 contains 17 residues. The CDR3, as DNA: TGTGCCAGCAGCAAAGCGCATGAACCGACAGGGTACTATGGCTACACCTTC. It encodes CASSKAHEPTGYYGYTF.

This clonotype was detected ten times or more. The rearrangement uses TRBV11-2 and TRBJ2-2; D gene unclear. The germline V and J ends were trimmed by 2 bases and 2 bases, with 3 bases remaining between them. The CDR3 is made up of 13 amino acids. Per the germline V gene, CDR1 is SGHAT and CDR2 is FQNNGV. The CDR3 DNA follows: TGTGCCAGCAGCTTACAAAACACCGGGGAGCTGTTTTTT. Protein product: CASSLQNTGELFF.

The table lists this clonotype with many counts. V and J are TRBV12-5 and TRBJ1-3; D possibly corresponds to TRBD1 (5 bases). The CDR3 runs 13 residues. Between the trimmed V and J ends, which lost 6 bases and 0 bases, there was a span of 6 bases. Germline CDR1 reads LGHNT; CDR2 reads FRNRAP. CDR3 region: CASGQVSGNTIYF. The DNA of the CDR3 is TGTGCTAGTGGACAGGTCTCTGGAAACACCATATATTTT.